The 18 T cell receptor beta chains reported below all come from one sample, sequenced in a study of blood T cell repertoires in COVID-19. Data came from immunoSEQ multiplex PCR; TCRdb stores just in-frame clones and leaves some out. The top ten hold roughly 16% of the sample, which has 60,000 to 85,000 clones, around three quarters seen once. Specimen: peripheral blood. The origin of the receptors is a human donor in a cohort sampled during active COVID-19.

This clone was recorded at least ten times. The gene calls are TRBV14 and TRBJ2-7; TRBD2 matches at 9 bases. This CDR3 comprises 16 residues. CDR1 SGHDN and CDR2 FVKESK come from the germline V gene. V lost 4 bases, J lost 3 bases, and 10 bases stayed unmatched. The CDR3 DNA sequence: TGTGCCAGCAGCCGGTGGGGGACTAGCTCCAACTACGAGCAGTACTTC. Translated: CASSRWGTSSNYEQYF.

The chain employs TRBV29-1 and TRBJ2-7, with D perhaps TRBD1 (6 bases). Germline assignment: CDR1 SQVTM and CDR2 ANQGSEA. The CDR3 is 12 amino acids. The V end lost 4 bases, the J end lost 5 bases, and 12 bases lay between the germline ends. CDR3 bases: TGCAGCGTTGTAAGCAGGGGTAACGAGCAGTACTTC. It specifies CSVVSRGNEQYF.

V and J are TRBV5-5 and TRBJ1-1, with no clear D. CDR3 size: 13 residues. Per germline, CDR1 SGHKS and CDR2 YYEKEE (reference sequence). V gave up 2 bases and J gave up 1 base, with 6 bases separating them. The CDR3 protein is CASSFQANTEAFF. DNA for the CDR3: TGTGCCAGCAGCTTCCAGGCGAACACTGAAGCTTTCTTT.

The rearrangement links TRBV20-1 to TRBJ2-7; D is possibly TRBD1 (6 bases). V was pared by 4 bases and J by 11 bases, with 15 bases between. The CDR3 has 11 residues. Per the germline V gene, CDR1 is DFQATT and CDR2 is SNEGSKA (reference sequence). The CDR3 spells CSAIVQGMKYF. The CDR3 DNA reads TGCAGTGCTATAGTTCAGGGGATGAAGTACTTC.

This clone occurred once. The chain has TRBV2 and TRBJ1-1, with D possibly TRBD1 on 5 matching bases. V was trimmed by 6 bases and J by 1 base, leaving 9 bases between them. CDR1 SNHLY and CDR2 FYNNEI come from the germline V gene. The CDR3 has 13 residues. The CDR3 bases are TGTGCCAGCAGCCAGGGTCAGAACACTGAAGCTTTCTTT. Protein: CASSQGQNTEAFF.

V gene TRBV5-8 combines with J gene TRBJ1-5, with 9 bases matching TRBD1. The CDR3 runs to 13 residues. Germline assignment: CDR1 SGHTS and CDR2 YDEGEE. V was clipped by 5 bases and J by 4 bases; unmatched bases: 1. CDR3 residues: CASRGTGNQPQHF. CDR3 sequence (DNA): TGTGCCAGCAGAGGGACAGGGAATCAGCCCCAGCATTTT.

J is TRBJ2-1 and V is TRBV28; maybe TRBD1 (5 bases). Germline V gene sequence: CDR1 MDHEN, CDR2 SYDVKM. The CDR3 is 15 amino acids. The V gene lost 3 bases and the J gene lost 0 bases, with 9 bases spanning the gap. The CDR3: CASSFQGSSYNEQFF. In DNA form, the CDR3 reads TGTGCCAGCAGTTTTCAGGGCAGCTCCTACAATGAGCAGTTCTTC.

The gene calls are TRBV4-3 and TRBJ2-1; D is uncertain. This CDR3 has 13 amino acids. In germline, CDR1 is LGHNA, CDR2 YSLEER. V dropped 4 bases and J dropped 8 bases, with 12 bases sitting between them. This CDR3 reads CASSPNRQDEQFF. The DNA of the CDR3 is TGCGCCAGCAGCCCGAATCGGCAGGATGAGCAGTTCTTC.

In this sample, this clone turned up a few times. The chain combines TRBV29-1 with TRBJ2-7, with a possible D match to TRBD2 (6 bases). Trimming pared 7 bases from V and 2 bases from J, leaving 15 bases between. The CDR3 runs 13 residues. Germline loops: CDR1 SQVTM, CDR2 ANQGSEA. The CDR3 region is CSALIAATYEQYF. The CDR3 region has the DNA TGCAGCGCTTTGATAGCGGCCACCTACGAGCAGTACTTC.

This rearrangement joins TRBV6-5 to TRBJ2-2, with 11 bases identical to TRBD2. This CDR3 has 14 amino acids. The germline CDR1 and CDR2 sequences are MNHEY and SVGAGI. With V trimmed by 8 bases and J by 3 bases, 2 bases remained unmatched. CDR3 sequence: CASRTSGHTGELFF. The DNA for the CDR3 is TGTGCCAGCCGGACTAGCGGGCACACCGGGGAGCTGTTTTTT.

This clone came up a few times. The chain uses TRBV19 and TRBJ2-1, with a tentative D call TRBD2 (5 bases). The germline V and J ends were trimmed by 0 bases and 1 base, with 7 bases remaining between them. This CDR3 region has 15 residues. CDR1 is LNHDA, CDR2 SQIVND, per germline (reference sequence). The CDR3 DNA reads TGTGCCAGTAGTATAGATGGAGGATCCTACAATGAGCAGTTCTTC. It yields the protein CASSIDGGSYNEQFF. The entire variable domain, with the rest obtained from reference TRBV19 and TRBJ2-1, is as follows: DGGITQSPKYLFRKEGQNVTLSCEQNLNHDAMYWYRQDPGQGLRLIYYSQIVNDFQKGDIAEGYSVSREKKESFPLTVTSAQKNPTAFYLCASSIDGGSYNEQFFGPGTRLTVL.

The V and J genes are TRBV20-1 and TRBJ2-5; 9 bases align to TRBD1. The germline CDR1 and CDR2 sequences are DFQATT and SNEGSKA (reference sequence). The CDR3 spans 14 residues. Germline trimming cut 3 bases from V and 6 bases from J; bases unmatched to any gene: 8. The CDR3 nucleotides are TGCAGTGCTAGTTTTACAGGGGGCAGGAAGACCCAGTACTTC. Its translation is CSASFTGGRKTQYF.

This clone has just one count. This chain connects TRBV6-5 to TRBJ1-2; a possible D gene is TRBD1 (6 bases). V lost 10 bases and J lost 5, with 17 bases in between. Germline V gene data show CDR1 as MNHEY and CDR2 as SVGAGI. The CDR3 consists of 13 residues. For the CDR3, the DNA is TGTGCCACCCGAAACGACAGGAGATATGGCTACACCTTC. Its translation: CATRNDRRYGYTF.

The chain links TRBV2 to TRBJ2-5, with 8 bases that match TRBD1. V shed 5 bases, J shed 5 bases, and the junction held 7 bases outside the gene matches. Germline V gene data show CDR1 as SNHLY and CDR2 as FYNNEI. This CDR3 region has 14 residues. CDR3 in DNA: TGTGCCAGCAGTCCGACAGGGGTTGGGGAGACCCAGTACTTC. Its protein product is CASSPTGVGETQYF.

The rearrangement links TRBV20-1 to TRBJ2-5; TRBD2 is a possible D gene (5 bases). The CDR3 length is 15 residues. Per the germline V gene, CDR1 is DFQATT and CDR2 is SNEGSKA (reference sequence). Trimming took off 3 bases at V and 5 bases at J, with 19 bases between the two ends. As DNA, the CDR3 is TGCAGTGCTAGTACCCCACTAGGTAGACTTGAGACCCAGTACTTC. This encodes CSASTPLGRLETQYF.

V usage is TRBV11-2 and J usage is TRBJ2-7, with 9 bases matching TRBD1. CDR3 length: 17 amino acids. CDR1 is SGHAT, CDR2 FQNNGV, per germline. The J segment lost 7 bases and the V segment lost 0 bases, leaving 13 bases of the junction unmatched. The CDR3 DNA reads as TGTGCCAGCAGCTTAGATCCGGGACAGGGACGACTAGGGGAGCAGTACTTC. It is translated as CASSLDPGQGRLGEQYF.

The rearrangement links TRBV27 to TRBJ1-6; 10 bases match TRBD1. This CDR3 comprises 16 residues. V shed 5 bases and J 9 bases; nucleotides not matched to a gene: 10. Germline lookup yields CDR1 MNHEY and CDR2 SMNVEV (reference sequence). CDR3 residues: CASSPLRDRGSSPLHF. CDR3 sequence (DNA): TGTGCCAGCAGTCCGCTCCGGGACAGGGGAAGTTCACCCCTCCACTTT.

CDR3 sequence reads: CASSLAGQLREKLFF. The CDR3, as DNA: TGTGCCAGCAGCTTGGCAGGGCAGCTCCGGGAAAAACTGTTTTTT. The chain combines TRBV5-4 with TRBJ1-4, with D possibly being TRBD1 (5 bases). The V and J ends lost 0 bases and 8 bases respectively, with 14 bases between them. This CDR3 has 15 amino acids. CDR1 and CDR2 from the germline V gene are SGHNT and YYREEE (reference sequence).